These T cell receptor beta chains were read from a single sample in a study of cytomegalovirus exposure and HLA in healthy donors. The method was immunoSEQ multiplex PCR; TCRdb's version includes in-frame clones alone and lacks a portion of them. The sample has hundreds of thousands of clones, roughly 91% seen once. Sequencing input: PBMCs. The receptors here all came from a woman aged 18-30 years in good health and CMV-seronegative. Each CDR3 is given with its conserved first and last residue. Fields, in order: D gene, J gene, clone size, V gene, CDR3 protein, CDR3 DNA. A D gene is named only where the DNA matches it firmly. Clone size is shown for a subset of rows, as once, few, many or a class of expanded clone.

>.|TRBJ2-5|.|TRBV4-3
CASSQGLGSTETQYF
TGCGCCAGCAGCCAAGGACTAGGTTCTACGGAGACCCAGTACTTC
>.|TRBJ2-6|.|TRBV7-9
CSSSLDGAGSGANVLTF
TGTTCCAGCAGCTTAGACGGCGCGGGCTCTGGGGCCAACGTCCTGACTTTC
>.|TRBJ2-2|.|TRBV5-5
CASSPLSDRLNTGELFF
TGTGCCAGCAGCCCACTATCGGACAGACTAAACACCGGGGAGCTGTTTTTT
>.|TRBJ1-2|.|TRBV19
CASSIPGVGGYTF
TGTGCCAGTAGTATTCCGGGGGTCGGGGGCTACACCTTC
>.|TRBJ1-1|.|TRBV2
CASTRGGGTEAFF
TGTGCCAGCACCCGGGGGGGTGGCACTGAAGCTTTCTTT
>.|TRBJ1-4|.|TRBV6-1
CACREADEKLFF
TGTGCCTGCCGGGAGGCGGATGAAAAACTGTTTTTT
>.|TRBJ2-1|.|TRBV20-1
CSATDYFEQFF
TGCAGTGCAACGGACTATTTTGAGCAGTTCTTC
>TRBD1|TRBJ1-5|.|TRBV7-2
CASSSGQGNQPQHF
TGTGCCAGCAGCTCGGGACAGGGCAATCAGCCCCAGCATTTT
>TRBD2|TRBJ2-5|once|TRBV7-9
CASSRIGTSKETQYF
TGTGCCAGCAGCCGCATTGGGACTAGTAAAGAGACCCAGTACTTC
>.|TRBJ2-1|.|TRBV13
CASSAGGDRYNEQFF
TGTGCCAGCAGCGCAGGCGGGGACCGCTACAATGAGCAGTTCTTC
>.|TRBJ2-3|few|TRBV5-5
CASSLRQATDTQYF
TGTGCCAGCAGCCTTAGACAGGCCACAGATACGCAGTATTTT
>.|TRBJ2-6|.|TRBV12-1
CASSFARSGANVLTF
TGTGCCAGCAGCTTTGCGAGGTCTGGGGCCAACGTCCTGACTTTC
>.|TRBJ1-1|.|TRBV5-6
CASSLFGTEAFF
TGTGCCAGCAGCTTGTTCGGCACTGAAGCTTTCTTT
>.|TRBJ2-1|.|TRBV29-1
CSVESVRVAYEQFF
TGCAGCGTTGAATCTGTCAGGGTGGCGTATGAGCAGTTCTTC
>.|TRBJ2-2|few|TRBV7-6
CASSLNTGELFF
TGTGCCAGCAGCCTGAACACCGGGGAGCTGTTTTTT
>TRBD1|TRBJ2-5|.|TRBV15
CATSIDRGETQYF
TGTGCCACCAGCATCGACAGGGGAGAGACCCAGTACTTC
>TRBD2|TRBJ2-3|.|TRBV13
CASSKDSIAGGLHTQYF
TGTGCCAGCAGCAAAGACTCTATAGCGGGGGGGCTGCATACGCAGTATTTT
>.|TRBJ2-2|.|TRBV4-1
CASSQVSGVRTGELFF
TGCGCCAGCAGCCAAGTTTCAGGGGTGAGGACCGGGGAGCTGTTTTTT
>.|TRBJ1-1|.|TRBV7-2
CASSLNRPNTEAFF
TGTGCCAGCAGCTTAAACAGACCTAACACTGAAGCTTTCTTT
>.|TRBJ2-1|.|TRBV5-4
CASSPTGTPYNEQFF
TGTGCCAGCAGCCCTACCGGGACACCGTACAATGAGCAGTTCTTC
>TRBD1|TRBJ1-2|.|TRBV6-6
CASSADRGLAHGYTF
TGTGCCAGCAGTGCAGACAGGGGGCTCGCTCATGGCTACACCTTC
>TRBD1|TRBJ1-3|once|TRBV5-1
CASSPRDRGSGNTIYF
TGCGCCAGCAGCCCCCGGGACAGGGGCTCTGGAAACACCATATATTTT
>TRBD1|TRBJ2-7|once|TRBV7-7
CASSSTGGEQYF
TGTGCCAGCAGTTCTACAGGGGGCGAGCAGTACTTC
>TRBD2|TRBJ2-3|.|TRBV11-3
CASSLVAGGPGTQYF
TGTGCCAGCAGCTTAGTCGCGGGAGGGCCGGGTACGCAGTATTTT
>TRBD1|TRBJ1-2|.|TRBV5-5
CASSLESGTAYGYTF
TGTGCCAGCAGCCTGGAATCCGGGACAGCCTATGGCTACACCTTC
>.|TRBJ2-3|.|TRBV6-4
CASSVQGSTDTQYF
TGTGCCAGCAGTGTGCAGGGAAGCACAGATACGCAGTATTTT
>.|TRBJ1-1|.|TRBV7-6
CASSSQGNTEAFF
TGTGCCAGCAGCTCCCAGGGGAACACTGAAGCTTTCTTT
>.|TRBJ2-1|.|TRBV5-1
CASSLDRSTPHEQFF
TGCGCCAGCAGCTTGGACAGGTCCACCCCACATGAGCAGTTCTTC
>.|TRBJ2-6|.|TRBV5-1
CASSRTGNVLTF
TGCGCCAGCAGCCGGACTGGCAACGTCCTGACTTTC